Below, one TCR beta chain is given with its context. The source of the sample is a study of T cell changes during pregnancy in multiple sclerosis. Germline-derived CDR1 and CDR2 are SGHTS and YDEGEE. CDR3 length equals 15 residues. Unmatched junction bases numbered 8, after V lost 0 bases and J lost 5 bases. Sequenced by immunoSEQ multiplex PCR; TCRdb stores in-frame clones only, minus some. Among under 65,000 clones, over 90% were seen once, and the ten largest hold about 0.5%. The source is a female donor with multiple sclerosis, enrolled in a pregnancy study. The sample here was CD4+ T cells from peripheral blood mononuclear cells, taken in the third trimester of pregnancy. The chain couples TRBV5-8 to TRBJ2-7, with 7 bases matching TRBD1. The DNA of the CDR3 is TGTGCCAGCAGCTTGGAGCAGACAGGGTTCAACGAGCAGTACTTC. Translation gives CASSLEQTGFNEQYF. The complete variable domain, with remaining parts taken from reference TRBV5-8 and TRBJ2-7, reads EAGVTQSPTHLIKTRGQQATLRCSPISGHTSVYWYQQALGLGLQFLLWYDEGEERNRGNFPPRFSGRQFPNYSSELNVNALELEDSALYLCASSLEQTGFNEQYFGPGTRLTVT.